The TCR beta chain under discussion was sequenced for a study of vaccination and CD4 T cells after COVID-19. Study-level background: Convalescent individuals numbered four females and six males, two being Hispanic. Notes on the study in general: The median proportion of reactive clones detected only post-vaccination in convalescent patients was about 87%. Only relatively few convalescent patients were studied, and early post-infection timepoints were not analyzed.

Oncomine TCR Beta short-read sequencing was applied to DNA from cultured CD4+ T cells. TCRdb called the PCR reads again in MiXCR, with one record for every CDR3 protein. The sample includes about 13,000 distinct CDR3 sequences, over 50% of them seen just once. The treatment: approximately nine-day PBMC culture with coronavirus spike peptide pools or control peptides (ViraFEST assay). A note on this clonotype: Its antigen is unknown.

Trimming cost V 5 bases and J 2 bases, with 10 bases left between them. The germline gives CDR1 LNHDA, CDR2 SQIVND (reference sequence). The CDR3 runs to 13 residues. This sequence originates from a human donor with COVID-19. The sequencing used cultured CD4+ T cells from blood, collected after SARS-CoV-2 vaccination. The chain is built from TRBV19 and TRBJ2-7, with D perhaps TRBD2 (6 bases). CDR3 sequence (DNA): TGTGCCAGTAGTGCGGGACGGACCTACGAGCAGTACTTC. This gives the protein CASSAGRTYEQYF.